This T cell receptor (beta chain) derives from a study of cytomegalovirus exposure and HLA in healthy donors. It was with 60 Vbeta and 13 Jbeta primers that the PCR ran. Using immunoSEQ multiplex PCR, the repertoire was profiled, and TCRdb retains in-frame clones only, with some absent. This sample carries 80,000 to 130,000 clones, around three quarters of them seen once, and the ten largest clones take approximately 3.7%. Study-level findings and limits: A later examination showed that TCR association rates differed by HLA locus, with DRB1 most and HLA-C fewest. Analysis performed later showed TCR beta chains linked to HLA being more clonally expanded than equally common others. In a later analysis, CMV-associated beta chains were mostly HLA-associated, it appeared. In an earlier analysis, about 87% or about 30%: the productive usage of most TCR beta V segments.

To note about this clone: What it binds is not known.

The trim removed 3 bases at V and 5 bases at J, leaving 5 bases unmatched. This CDR3 spans 14 amino acids. Germline CDR1 reads KGHSH; CDR2 reads LQKENI. The chain carries TRBV18 and TRBJ2-5, with TRBD2 matching 8 bases. The material sequenced was PBMCs. The receptor was derived from a female donor in good health and CMV-seropositive. In nucleotides, the CDR3 is TGTGCCAGCTCACCCAATAGCGGGATCGAGACCCAGTACTTC. Amino acids: CASSPNSGIETQYF.